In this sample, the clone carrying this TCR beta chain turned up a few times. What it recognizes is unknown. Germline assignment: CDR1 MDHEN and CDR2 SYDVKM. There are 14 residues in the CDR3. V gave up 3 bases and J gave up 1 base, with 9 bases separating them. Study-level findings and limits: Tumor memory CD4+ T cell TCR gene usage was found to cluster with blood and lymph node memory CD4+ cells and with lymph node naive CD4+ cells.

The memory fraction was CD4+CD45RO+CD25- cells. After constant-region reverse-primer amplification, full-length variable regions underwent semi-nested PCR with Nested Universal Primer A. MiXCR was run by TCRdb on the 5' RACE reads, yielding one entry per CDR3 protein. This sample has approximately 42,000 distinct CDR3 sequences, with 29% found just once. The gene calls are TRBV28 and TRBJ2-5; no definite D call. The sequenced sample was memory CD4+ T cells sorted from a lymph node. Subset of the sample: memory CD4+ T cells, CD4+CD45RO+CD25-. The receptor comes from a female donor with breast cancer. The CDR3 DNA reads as TGTGCCAGCAGTTTTGAGCAGCTCCAAGAGACCCAGTACTTC. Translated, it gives CASSFEQLQETQYF.